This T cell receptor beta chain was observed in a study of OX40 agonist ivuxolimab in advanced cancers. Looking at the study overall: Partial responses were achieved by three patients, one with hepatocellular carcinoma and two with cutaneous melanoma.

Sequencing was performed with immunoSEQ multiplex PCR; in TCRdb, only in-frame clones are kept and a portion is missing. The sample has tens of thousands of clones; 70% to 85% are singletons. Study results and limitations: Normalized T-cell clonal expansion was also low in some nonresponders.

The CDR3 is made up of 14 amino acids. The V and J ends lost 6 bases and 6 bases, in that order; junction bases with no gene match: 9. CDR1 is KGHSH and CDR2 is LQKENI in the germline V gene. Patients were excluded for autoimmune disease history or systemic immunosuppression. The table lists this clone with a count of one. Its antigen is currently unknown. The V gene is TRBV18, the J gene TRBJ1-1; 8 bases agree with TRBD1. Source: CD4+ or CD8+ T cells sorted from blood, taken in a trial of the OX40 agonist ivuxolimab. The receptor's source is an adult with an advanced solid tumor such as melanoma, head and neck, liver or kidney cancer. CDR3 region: CASSPDRARAEAFF. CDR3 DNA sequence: TGTGCCAGCTCCCCGGACAGGGCTAGGGCTGAAGCTTTCTTT.